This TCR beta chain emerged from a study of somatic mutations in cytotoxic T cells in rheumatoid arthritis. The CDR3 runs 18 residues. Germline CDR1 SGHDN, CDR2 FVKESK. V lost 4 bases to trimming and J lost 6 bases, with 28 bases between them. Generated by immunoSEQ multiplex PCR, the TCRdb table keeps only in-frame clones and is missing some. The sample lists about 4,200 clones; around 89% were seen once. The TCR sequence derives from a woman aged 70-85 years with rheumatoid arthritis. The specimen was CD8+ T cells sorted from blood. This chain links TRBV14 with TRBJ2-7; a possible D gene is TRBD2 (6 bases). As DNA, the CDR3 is TGTGCCAGCAGCCTCTGCCCCTCCGCTCGCGGGATCGACTGCGAGCAGTACTTC. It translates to CASSLCPSARGIDCEQYF.